The 27 T cell receptor beta chains in this list originate from one sample, sequenced in a study of T cells in Graves' hyperthyroidism and ophthalmopathy. RNA transcripts were the template for amplifying TCR beta CDR3 regions. The HTBI primer set served for first-round RT-PCR of the TCR CDR3. MiXCR, applied by TCRdb to the multiplex PCR reads, yields one record per CDR3 protein. The sample has roughly 260,000 distinct CDR3 sequences, 14% to 15% seen once; the top ten hold about 14%. Sequences were obtained from blood. Receptors originate from a woman between 40 and 50 years old with Graves' hyperthyroidism that later progressed to Graves' ophthalmopathy.

This clonotype was seen ten or more times. One junction end does not reproduce the germline sequence, and a read error may be involved. The chain links TRBV18 to TRBJ2-5, with 8 bases aligning to TRBD1. Germline CDR1 is KGHSH and CDR2 is LQKENI. There are 14 residues in the CDR3. The CDR3 bases are TGCGCCAGCAGCCCCGGACAGGGTTTGGAGACCCAGTACTTC. Protein product: CASSPGQGLETQYF.

This clonotype appeared many times. The chain is built from TRBV3-1 and TRBJ2-1, with TRBD1 matching 8 bases. The CDR3 totals 16 residues. J was trimmed by 7 bases and V by 2 bases; bases with no gene match: 10. CDR1 and CDR2 from the germline V gene are LGHDT and YNNKEL (reference sequence). The CDR3 here is CASSQPDRVRINEQFF. In DNA form, the CDR3 reads TGTGCCAGCAGCCAACCGGACAGGGTAAGGATAAATGAGCAGTTCTTC.

The chain links TRBV6-6 to TRBJ1-1; no definite D call. The CDR3 runs 14 residues. V lost 0 bases, J lost 8 bases, and 13 bases lay in between. Germline CDR1 MNHNY, CDR2 SVGAGI (reference sequence). CDR3 region: CASSYSMYSAEAFF. CDR3 sequence (DNA): TGTGCCAGCAGTTACTCGATGTATTCTGCGGAAGCTTTCTTT.

This clonotype has a count of ten or more. The rearrangement joins TRBV19 to TRBJ2-3; 8 nucleotides agree with TRBD2. After removal of 6 bases from V and 5 bases from J, the junction contained 19 bases not matched to a gene. This CDR3 contains 18 residues. In germline, CDR1 is LNHDA, CDR2 SQIVND (reference sequence). The CDR3 DNA follows: TGTGCCAGTAGCCAACAACCCAAGACTAGCGCCCGAGGAGATACGCAGTATTTT. It is translated as CASSQQPKTSARGDTQYF.

The table lists this clonotype with many counts. The chain has TRBV20-1 and TRBJ2-7; D is uncertain. The V end lost 3 bases, the J end lost 2 bases, and 14 bases lay between the germline ends. The CDR3 is 14 residues long. The V gene's germline CDR1 is DFQATT and CDR2 SNEGSKA (reference sequence). This CDR3 is CSASPRAPTYEQYF. In DNA, the CDR3 is TGCAGTGCTAGCCCCCGAGCGCCTACCTACGAGCAGTACTTC.

V and J are TRBV10-3 and TRBJ2-7; TRBD2 matches at 8 bases. Trimming cost V 8 bases and J 1 base; bases outside gene matches: 4. CDR1 ENHRY and CDR2 SYGVKD come from the germline V gene. The CDR3 length is 13 residues. The DNA for the CDR3 is TGTGCCATCGGAGCGGGAGTATCCTACGAGCAGTACTTC. This gives the protein CAIGAGVSYEQYF.

In this sample, this clonotype turned up many times. The chain recombines TRBV12-3 or TRBV12-4 with TRBJ1-6; D ambiguous. There are 14 residues in the CDR3. Trimming took off 2 bases at V and 3 bases at J, with 5 bases between the two ends. CDR3 in DNA: TGTGCCAGCAGTTTATGGATCTATAATTCACCCCTCCACTTT. Protein sequence: CASSLWIYNSPLHF.

This chain links TRBV20-1 with TRBJ2-7; no definite D call. Germline V gene sequence: CDR1 DFQATT, CDR2 SNEGSKA (reference sequence). CDR3 length: 11 residues. V lost 6 bases, J lost 2 bases, and 8 bases lay in between. CDR3 sequence reads: CSAGSPYEQYF. Written as DNA, the CDR3 is TGCAGTGCAGGGTCCCCCTACGAGCAGTACTTC.

This clonotype was seen ten or more times. The chain carries TRBV28 and TRBJ2-1; no firm D call. CDR1 is MDHEN, CDR2 SYDVKM, per germline. This CDR3 is 16 amino acids long. V shed 4 bases and J shed 3 bases, with 16 bases lying between them. The CDR3, as DNA: TGTGCCAGCAGTTACGATTTTAGGAGTTTCTACAATGAGCAGTTCTTC. Its protein is CASSYDFRSFYNEQFF.

This clonotype was observed at least ten times. The chain couples TRBV11-2 to TRBJ2-7; 11 positions match TRBD2. With 3 bases clipped from V and 3 bases from J, the junction kept 10 bases outside the gene matches. In germline, CDR1 is SGHAT, CDR2 FQNNGV. The CDR3 totals 17 residues. Here the CDR3 DNA reads TGTGCCAGCAGCTTCAAATTCGGGACTAGCGGCTACTACGAGCAGTACTTC. It specifies CASSFKFGTSGYYEQYF.

There are many counts of this clonotype. The V call is TRBV7-9, the J call TRBJ2-7; 9 bases are a match to TRBD1. J lost 6 bases, V lost 5 bases, and 11 bases had no gene match. This CDR3 is built from 15 residues. Germline values: CDR1 SEHNR, CDR2 FQNEAQ (reference sequence). The DNA of the CDR3 is TGTGCCAGCAGCGGTCCGGGACAGGGTTGGGGCGAGCAGTACTTC. Its protein is CASSGPGQGWGEQYF. Together with reference TRBV7-9 and TRBJ2-7, the CDR3 gives the full variable domain: DTGVSQNPRHKITKRGQNVTFRCDPISEHNRLYWYRQTLGQGPEFLTYFQNEAQLEKSRLLSDRFSAERPKGSFSTLEIQRTEQGDSAMYLCASSGPGQGWGEQYFGPGTRLTVT.

The sample holds many counts of this clonotype. The J gene is TRBJ2-7, the V gene TRBV30, with D maybe TRBD1 (6 bases). V lost 3 bases and J lost 3, with 12 bases in between. The CDR3 has 13 amino acids. CDR1 and CDR2 (germline): GTSNPN, SVGIG (reference sequence). The CDR3 protein is CAWRGDTNYEQYF. DNA for the CDR3: TGTGCCTGGAGGGGGGACACAAACTACGAGCAGTACTTC. Based on the CDR3 plus reference TRBV30 and TRBJ2-7, the full variable domain is SQTIHQWPATLVQPVGSPLSLECTVEGTSNPNLYWYRQAAGRGLQLLFYSVGIGQISSEVPQNLSASRPQDRQFILSSKKLLLSDSGFYLCAWRGDTNYEQYFGPGTRLTVT.

This clonotype was found many times. The chain couples TRBV30 to TRBJ2-5; D tentatively reads TRBD1 or TRBD2 (5 bases each). Trimming took 2 bases from V and 6 from J, leaving 13 bases between them. Germline values: CDR1 GTSNPN, CDR2 SVGIG (reference sequence). The CDR3 runs to 13 residues. CDR3 sequence (DNA): TGTGCCTGGAGTCCCGAGAGGGGAAAGACCCAGTACTTC. This translates into CAWSPERGKTQYF.

This clonotype has at least ten counts. V is TRBV2 and J is TRBJ2-6; 13 bases line up with TRBD2. The V and J ends lost 6 bases and 3 bases, in that order; junction bases with no gene match: 8. Germline lookup yields CDR1 SNHLY and CDR2 FYNNEI. CDR3 length equals 18 residues. CDR3 DNA: TGTGCCAGCAGCCGGACTAGCGGGAGTTCGAGTGGGGCCAACGTCCTGACTTTC. The encoded protein is CASSRTSGSSSGANVLTF.

Many counts were recorded for this clonotype. V and J are TRBV3-1 and TRBJ2-1, with 10 bases fitting TRBD2. The CDR3 is 12 amino acids. Trimming at V came to 4 bases and at J to 9 bases, leaving 0 bases not matched to a gene. Germline V lookup: CDR1 LGHDT, CDR2 YNNKEL (reference sequence). CDR3 in DNA: TGTGCCAGCAGCCGGACTAGCGGTGAGCAGTTCTTC. Encoded protein: CASSRTSGEQFF.

The sample holds many counts of this clonotype. This CDR3 reads CASSLGTSYNEQFF. The CDR3, as DNA: TGTGCCAGCAGTCTCGGGACTAGCTACAATGAGCAGTTCTTC. This sequence joins TRBV28 and TRBJ2-1; 8 bases map to TRBD2. With V trimmed by 5 bases and J by 3 bases, 3 bases remained unmatched. Per germline, CDR1 MDHEN and CDR2 SYDVKM. The CDR3 length is 14 residues.

This clonotype was detected a few times. This chain joins TRBV25-1 and TRBJ2-2, with D unclear. Trimming cost V 3 bases and J 3 bases, with 8 bases left between them. Per germline, CDR1 MGHDK and CDR2 SYGVNS. The CDR3 runs 14 residues. For the CDR3, the DNA is TGTGCCAGCAGTGACTGGAGCGACACCGGGGAGCTGTTTTTT. Translating gives CASSDWSDTGELFF.

This clonotype was counted at least ten times. The rearrangement uses TRBV7-2 and TRBJ2-7, with 9 bases lining up with TRBD1. The CDR3 extends over 13 amino acids. Looked up from germline, CDR1 is SGHTA and CDR2 is FQGNSA. J gave up 4 bases and V 5 bases, and 3 bases lay outside the gene matches. CDR3 in amino acids: CASSLGTGYEQYF. The DNA of the CDR3 is TGTGCCAGCAGCCTCGGGACAGGGTACGAGCAGTACTTC.

Ten or more counts support this clonotype. This chain connects TRBV7-9 to TRBJ2-5; TRBD2 aligns across 10 bases. Germline V lookup: CDR1 SEHNR, CDR2 FQNEAQ (reference sequence). J gave up 5 bases and V 5 bases, and 8 bases lay outside the gene matches. The CDR3 runs to 15 residues. The CDR3 is CASSRWTSGGETQYF. In nucleotides, the CDR3 is TGTGCCAGCAGCAGATGGACTAGCGGAGGCGAGACCCAGTACTTC.

The table lists this clonotype with many counts. The chain carries TRBV6-1 and TRBJ2-1; no reliable D call. The CDR3 is 11 residues long. The germline V gene encodes CDR1 MNHNS and CDR2 SASEGT. V dropped 8 bases and J dropped 10 bases, with 12 bases sitting between them. CDR3 bases: TGTGCCAGCGGGCAATATTCGGAGCAGTTCTTC. As protein: CASGQYSEQFF.

This clonotype showed up many times. The chain combines TRBV2 with TRBJ2-7; weak D call: TRBD2 (6 bases). The CDR3 length is 14 residues. CDR1 is SNHLY and CDR2 is FYNNEI in the germline V gene. V lost 6 bases and J 2 bases, leaving 14 bases between the germline ends. The CDR3 is CASRKGGQPYEQYF. In DNA, the CDR3 is TGTGCCAGCAGAAAGGGAGGTCAACCCTACGAGCAGTACTTC.

This clonotype occurred many times. The chain recombines TRBV20-1 with TRBJ1-5; tentative D call: TRBD1 (5 bases). V was cut by 6 bases and J by 5 bases, with 17 bases left in between. This CDR3 has 14 residues. Germline V gives CDR1 DFQATT, CDR2 SNEGSKA (reference sequence). The DNA of the CDR3 is TGCAGTGCGGGACCCGCAGGGAATTATCAGCCCCAGCATTTT. Translating gives CSAGPAGNYQPQHF.

The chain couples TRBV28 to TRBJ1-4, with D hard to call. Between the trimmed V and J ends, which lost 3 bases and 8 bases, there was a span of 7 bases. Germline CDR1 MDHEN, CDR2 SYDVKM. The CDR3 contains 12 residues. CDR3: CASSFWNEKLFF. For the CDR3, the DNA is TGTGCCAGCAGTTTTTGGAACGAAAAACTGTTTTTT.

This clonotype was seen repeatedly, ten times or more. The chain combines TRBV2 with TRBJ2-7; TRBD2 matches 10 bases. This CDR3 comprises 16 residues. Germline-derived CDR1 and CDR2 are SNHLY and FYNNEI. The V segment lost 4 bases and the J segment 4 bases; nucleotides outside the gene matches: 10. The DNA of the CDR3 is TGTGCCAGCAGTGGCCCCACCACTAGCGGGGTATACGAGCAGTACTTC. This sequence encodes CASSGPTTSGVYEQYF. Based on the CDR3 plus reference TRBV2 and TRBJ2-7, the full variable domain is EPEVTQTPSHQVTQMGQEVILRCVPISNHLYFYWYRQILGQKVEFLVSFYNNEISEKSEIFDDQFSVERPDGSNFTLKIRSTKLEDSAMYFCASSGPTTSGVYEQYFGPGTRLTVT.

This clonotype was observed many times. The rearrangement links TRBV29-1 to TRBJ1-1; no definite D call. Germline CDR1 is SQVTM and CDR2 is ANQGSEA. The CDR3 is 13 residues long. The V gene lost 7 bases and the J gene lost 1 base, with 13 bases spanning the gap. CDR3 loop: CSAIISWNTEAFF. The CDR3 nucleotides read TGCAGCGCTATAATATCGTGGAACACTGAAGCTTTCTTT.

This clonotype was seen a handful of times. CDR3 DNA: TGCAGTGCTGGACTAGCGGGAGATAACTACAATGAGCAGTTCTTC. Protein sequence: CSAGLAGDNYNEQFF. The chain recombines TRBV20-1 with TRBJ2-1; TRBD2 matches 13 bases. Germline V gene data show CDR1 as DFQATT and CDR2 as SNEGSKA (reference sequence). Losses at the gene ends were 5 bases for V and 3 bases for J; bases not matched to a gene: 4. The CDR3 is 15 residues long.

This sequence joins TRBV6-1 and TRBJ2-1; 8 bases agree with TRBD2. Germline CDR1 is MNHNS and CDR2 is SASEGT. V lost 9 bases to trimming and J lost 2 bases; unmatched junction nucleotides: 12. This CDR3 is built from 16 residues. DNA for the CDR3: TGTGCCAGTGAGCAGGCGGGAGGTGGCGCCTACAATGAGCAGTTCTTC. Its translation: CASEQAGGGAYNEQFF.